This T cell receptor (beta chain) was sequenced during a study of patients and donors after allogeneic stem cell transplantation. MiXCR, applied by TCRdb to the RT-PCR reads, yields one record per CDR3 protein. The sample has 410,000 or so distinct CDR3 sequences, roughly 17% seen once. The CDR3 contains 14 residues. CDR1 SGHVS and CDR2 FQNEAQ come from the germline V gene. The V and J ends lost 1 base and 7 bases respectively, with 11 bases between them. This receptor was taken from a human donor who was either an allogeneic HSCT recipient or a stem cell or donor lymphocyte infusion donor (not recorded which). It is not recorded whose cells these are; they may come from a transplant donor. The sequencing input was blood, either unsorted or a sorted T cell fraction (not recorded which). This chain connects TRBV7-8 to TRBJ2-1; D is ambiguous. CDR3 in amino acids: CASSLVLWGNEQFF. CDR3 DNA sequence: TGTGCCAGCAGCTTAGTTTTATGGGGAAATGAGCAGTTCTTC.